The rows below give T cell receptor beta chains drawn from one sample of a study of siplizumab effects on memory and regulatory T cells. Libraries were prepared by immunoSEQ multiplex PCR; TCRdb keeps only in-frame clonotypes and omits some of them. Of fewer than 8,000 clones detected, roughly 38% appear once; the ten largest clones hold about 17%. Antigen specificity for these receptors is unknown. Sequenced: CFSE-low (dividing) CD8+ T cells sorted from an allogeneic mixed lymphocyte reaction. These receptors originate from a human donor in good health; the cells came from an allogeneic mixed lymphocyte reaction. Each CDR3 is given with its conserved first and last residue. D genes are given only for firm matches. Clone size appears in some rows only: once, few, many, or a class for an expanded clone.

v_gene	len	d_gene	abundance	j_gene	CDR3aa	CDR3nt
TRBV7-6	12	.	.	TRBJ2-1	CASSFSRNEQFF	TGTGCCAGCAGCTTTTCCAGGAATGAGCAGTTCTTC
TRBV5-4	12	.	few	TRBJ2-1	CASSWTANEQFF	TGTGCCAGCAGCTGGACTGCGAATGAGCAGTTCTTC
TRBV15	13	.	.	TRBJ2-7	CATSGMDNYEQYF	TGTGCCACCAGCGGTATGGACAACTACGAGCAGTACTTC
TRBV7-1	14	.	.	TRBJ1-1	CASSLAGMNTEAFF	TGTGCCAGCAGCTTAGCAGGTATGAACACTGAAGCTTTCTTT
TRBV2	15	.	few	TRBJ1-1	CASLRPTGENTEAFF	TGTGCCAGCTTGAGACCGACAGGAGAAAACACTGAAGCTTTCTTT
TRBV6-1	14	TRBD1	once	TRBJ1-2	CASSGDRAAGSYTF	TGTGCCAGCAGTGGAGACAGGGCCGCCGGTAGCTACACCTTC
TRBV11-2	13	.	medium-sized	TRBJ2-2	CASMRTNTGELFF	TGTGCCAGCATGCGAACGAACACCGGGGAGCTGTTTTTT
TRBV27	14	TRBD1	.	TRBJ2-3	CASRQTGGEYTQYF	TGTGCCAGCAGACAGACAGGGGGCGAATATACGCAGTATTTT
TRBV18	14	.	.	TRBJ2-5	CASSRSTGEETQYF	TGTGCCAGCTCACGGAGTACGGGGGAAGAGACCCAGTACTTC
TRBV6-5	15	TRBD2	few	TRBJ2-3	CASSRTSGRADTQYF	TGTGCCAGCAGCCGGACTAGCGGGAGGGCAGATACGCAGTATTTT
TRBV28	14	TRBD2	few	TRBJ2-7	CASTRLAGVYEQYF	TGTGCCAGCACCCGACTAGCGGGAGTCTACGAGCAGTACTTC
TRBV11-2	17	.	.	TRBJ1-4	CASSLGLNAGDGEKLFF	TGTGCCAGCAGCTTAGGGCTAAACGCCGGGGATGGTGAAAAACTGTTTTTT
TRBV27	15	.	.	TRBJ1-1	CASRHLGKRNTEAFF	TGTGCCAGCAGGCACCTAGGAAAGAGAAACACTGAAGCTTTCTTT
TRBV6-5	11	.	medium-sized	TRBJ2-1	CASSYAYEQFF	TGTGCCAGCAGTTACGCATATGAGCAGTTCTTC
TRBV7-9	14	TRBD2	.	TRBJ2-3	CASSPLMGEGTQYF	TGTGCCAGCAGCCCACTAATGGGGGAGGGTACGCAGTATTTT
TRBV28	13	.	few	TRBJ2-5	CASSPRIQETQYF	TGTGCCAGCAGCCCGAGGATCCAAGAGACCCAGTACTTC
TRBV7-9	15	.	.	TRBJ2-3	CASSPPGASTDTQYF	TGTGCCAGCAGCCCCCCCGGGGCTAGCACAGATACGCAGTATTTT
TRBV15	12	.	.	TRBJ2-7	CATSGEGYEQYF	TGTGCCACCAGCGGAGAGGGGTACGAGCAGTACTTC
TRBV30	14	.	medium-sized	TRBJ1-3	CAWSVGVSGNTIYF	TGTGCCTGGAGTGTCGGGGTATCAGGAAACACCATATATTTT
TRBV9	15	.	.	TRBJ2-1	CASSVDSSSYNEQFF	TGTGCCAGCAGCGTAGACTCGAGCTCCTACAATGAGCAGTTCTTC
TRBV7-9	16	.	.	TRBJ1-5	CASSQDRAGTNQPQHF	TGTGCCAGCAGCCAAGATCGGGCAGGGACGAATCAGCCCCAGCATTTT
TRBV19	16	.	few	TRBJ2-1	CASSMDSLSSYNEQFF	TGTGCCAGTAGTATGGACAGCCTCAGCTCCTACAATGAGCAGTTCTTC
TRBV7-9	11	.	.	TRBJ2-3	CASSFGDTQYF	TGTGCCAGCAGCTTTGGGGATACGCAGTATTTT
TRBV6-6	16	.	large	TRBJ1-1	CASSYTVGGMNTEAFF	TGTGCCAGCAGTTACACCGTAGGGGGAATGAACACTGAAGCTTTCTTT
TRBV2	14	.	.	TRBJ1-1	CASSQVQYDTEAFF	TGTGCCAGCAGTCAGGTCCAATATGACACTGAAGCTTTCTTT
TRBV27	13	TRBD2	.	TRBJ2-1	CANSLAGSYEQFF	TGTGCCAACAGTTTAGCGGGAAGCTATGAGCAGTTCTTC
TRBV28	16	TRBD2	few	TRBJ2-1	CASSFIRTSVSNEQFF	TGTGCCAGCAGTTTTATTAGGACTAGTGTCAGCAATGAGCAGTTCTTC
TRBV5-1	13	.	.	TRBJ2-2	CASSLGARGELFF	TGCGCCAGCAGCTTGGGGGCCAGGGGGGAGCTGTTTTTT
TRBV5-8	16	TRBD2	medium-sized	TRBJ2-1	CASSWRAGGDYNEQFF	TGTGCCAGCAGCTGGCGTGCGGGGGGCGATTACAATGAGCAGTTCTTC
TRBV4-2	15	.	.	TRBJ2-7	CASSQEVAGSYEQYF	TGTGCCAGCAGCCAAGAAGTCGCGGGGTCCTACGAGCAGTACTTC
TRBV5-4	14	.	.	TRBJ2-7	CASSQFTGDYEQYF	TGTGCCAGCAGCCAATTCACTGGAGACTACGAGCAGTACTTC
TRBV27	14	.	once	TRBJ2-7	CASSFLGEGYEQYF	TGTGCCAGCAGTTTCTTGGGGGAAGGATACGAGCAGTACTTC
TRBV28	14	TRBD2	medium-sized	TRBJ2-7	CASSLWGLAGGPSF	TGTGCCAGCAGTTTATGGGGACTAGCGGGAGGACCGTCGTTC
TRBV15	13	.	medium-sized	TRBJ1-1	CATRRTENTEAFF	TGTGCCACCCGGCGGACAGAGAACACTGAAGCTTTCTTT
TRBV7-9	16	TRBD2	.	TRBJ2-1	CASSPGTSRHYNEQFF	TGTGCCAGCAGCCCCGGGACTAGCAGACACTACAATGAGCAGTTCTTC
TRBV9	13	.	few	TRBJ1-1	CASSATLRTEAFF	TGTGCCAGCAGCGCGACCCTCCGCACTGAAGCTTTCTTT
TRBV13	13	.	.	TRBJ2-2	CASRTGNTGELFF	TGTGCCAGCAGAACAGGGAACACCGGGGAGCTGTTTTTT
TRBV15	18	.	.	TRBJ1-1	CATSRDFTSGPLNTEAFF	TGTGCCACCAGCAGAGATTTTACTTCGGGACCTTTGAACACTGAAGCTTTCTTT
TRBV15	16	TRBD2	.	TRBJ2-1	CATSGNLAGVNNEQFF	TGTGCCACCAGCGGCAACCTAGCGGGAGTAAACAATGAGCAGTTCTTC
TRBV2	16	.	.	TRBJ2-3	CASRATRGSSTDTQYF	TGTGCCAGCAGGGCCACCCGAGGCAGTAGCACAGATACGCAGTATTTT
TRBV29-1	14	.	.	TRBJ2-3	CSVEGEHYTDTQYF	TGCAGCGTTGAAGGGGAGCATTACACAGATACGCAGTATTTT
TRBV13	13	.	.	TRBJ2-1	CASSRLLYNEQFF	TGTGCCAGCAGTCGGCTCCTATACAATGAGCAGTTCTTC
TRBV13	15	TRBD2	.	TRBJ2-1	CASSYGLATYNEQFF	TGTGCCAGCAGCTATGGACTAGCGACCTACAATGAGCAGTTCTTC
TRBV10-2	16	TRBD1	few	TRBJ2-7	CASSEITGTAILEQYF	TGCGCCAGCAGTGAAATCACCGGGACAGCGATACTCGAGCAGTACTTC
TRBV7-9	16	.	.	TRBJ2-1	CASSLVLGSSYNEQFF	TGTGCCAGCAGCTTAGTCCTGGGGAGCTCCTACAATGAGCAGTTCTTC
TRBV29-1	15	TRBD2	medium-sized	TRBJ2-1	CSVILRTSRSDEQFF	TGCAGCGTCATCTTGCGGACTAGCCGCAGCGATGAGCAGTTCTTC
TRBV2	11	.	.	TRBJ2-2	CASARTGELFF	TGTGCCAGCGCCCGGACCGGGGAGCTGTTTTTT
TRBV10-3	15	.	few	TRBJ2-5	CAISELGRHQETQYF	TGTGCCATCAGTGAGCTCGGACGGCACCAAGAGACCCAGTACTTC
TRBV29-1	13	TRBD2	.	TRBJ2-7	CSVRGGTSYEQYF	TGCAGCGTCCGGGGAGGGACGTCCTACGAGCAGTACTTC
TRBV5-8	14	TRBD1	medium-sized	TRBJ2-7	CASSDRGRSYEQYF	TGTGCCAGTAGCGACAGGGGAAGATCCTACGAGCAGTACTTC
TRBV7-8	15	TRBD2	once	TRBJ2-3	CASNWGGRLTDTQYF	TGTGCCAGCAACTGGGGCGGGAGGCTTACAGATACGCAGTATTTT
TRBV5-8	13	.	.	TRBJ1-1	CASSLLGGPEAFF	TGTGCCAGCAGCTTGCTGGGGGGTCCCGAAGCTTTCTTT
TRBV6-1	14	TRBD2	few	TRBJ2-1	CASGWTSLADEQFF	TGTGCCAGCGGTTGGACTAGCCTCGCGGATGAGCAGTTCTTC
TRBV30	13	TRBD2	.	TRBJ2-2	CAWTLAGTGELFF	TGTGCCTGGACTCTAGCGGGGACCGGGGAGCTGTTTTTT
TRBV5-1	13	.	.	TRBJ2-1	CASSPYIGNEQFF	TGCGCCAGCAGCCCGTATATAGGGAATGAGCAGTTCTTC
TRBV27	13	.	.	TRBJ2-7	CASSLLAAYEQYF	TGTGCCAGCAGTTTGTTGGCAGCCTACGAGCAGTACTTC
TRBV4-1	15	.	medium-sized	TRBJ2-1	CASTLVWSGYNEQFF	TGCGCCAGCACCCTCGTTTGGAGCGGCTACAATGAGCAGTTCTTC
TRBV28	17	.	.	TRBJ2-2	CASSTQGQRAFTGELFF	TGTGCCAGCAGTACACAGGGCCAGCGGGCATTCACCGGGGAGCTGTTTTTT
TRBV19	14	.	.	TRBJ2-7	CASSIGISSYEQYF	TGTGCCAGTAGTATAGGGATAAGCTCCTACGAGCAGTACTTC